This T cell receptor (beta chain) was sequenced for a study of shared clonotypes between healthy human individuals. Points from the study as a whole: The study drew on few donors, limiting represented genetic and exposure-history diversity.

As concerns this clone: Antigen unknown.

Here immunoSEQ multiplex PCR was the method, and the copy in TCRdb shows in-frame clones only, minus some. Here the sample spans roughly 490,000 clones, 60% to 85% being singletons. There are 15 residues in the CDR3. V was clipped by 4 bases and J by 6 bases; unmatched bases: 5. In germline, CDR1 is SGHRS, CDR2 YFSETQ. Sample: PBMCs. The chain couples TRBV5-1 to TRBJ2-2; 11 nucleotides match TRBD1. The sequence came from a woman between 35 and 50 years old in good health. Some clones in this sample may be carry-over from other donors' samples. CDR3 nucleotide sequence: TGCGCCAGCAGCCGGACAGGGGGCGCCGCCGGGGAGCTGTTTTTT. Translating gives CASSRTGGAAGELFF.